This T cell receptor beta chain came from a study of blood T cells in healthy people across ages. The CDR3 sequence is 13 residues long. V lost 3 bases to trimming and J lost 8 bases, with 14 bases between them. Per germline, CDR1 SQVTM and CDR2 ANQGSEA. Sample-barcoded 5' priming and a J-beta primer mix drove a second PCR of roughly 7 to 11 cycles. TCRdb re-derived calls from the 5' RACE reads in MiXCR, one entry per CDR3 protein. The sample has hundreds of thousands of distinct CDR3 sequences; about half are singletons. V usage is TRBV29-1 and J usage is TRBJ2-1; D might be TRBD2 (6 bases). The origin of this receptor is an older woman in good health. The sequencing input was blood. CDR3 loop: CSVERAGRDEQFF. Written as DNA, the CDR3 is TGCAGCGTTGAGAGAGCGGGTCGCGATGAGCAGTTCTTC.